This TCR beta chain was sequenced for a study of blood T cell repertoires in COVID-19. Study details: Samples of COVID-19 (acute and convalescent) were obtained from the United States, Italy and Spain.

Enrolled during active infection, Seattle patients were then followed longitudinally. V lost 2 bases, J lost 0 bases, and 4 bases lay in between. CDR1 is SGHVS, CDR2 FQNEAQ, per germline. This CDR3 is built from 13 residues. Generated by immunoSEQ multiplex PCR, the TCRdb table keeps only in-frame clones and is missing some. In the table there are 200,000 or so clones, approximately 90% of which are singletons. The V gene is TRBV7-8, the J gene TRBJ1-1; no clear D. The clonotype was recovered from a man aged 25 to 45 with COVID-19, enrolled during active disease. Source material: peripheral blood. In DNA form, the CDR3 reads TGTGCCAGCAGCTTATCCATGAACACTGAAGCTTTCTTT. Translating gives CASSLSMNTEAFF.